This T cell receptor (beta chain) was captured by sequencing in a study of beta chain features in type 1 diabetes. Turning to the study itself: 107,917,701 sorted cells were examined across all samples.

Reverse transcribing all isolated RNA meant expressed TCRB transcripts were sequenced. Sequenced by immunoSEQ multiplex PCR; TCRdb stores in-frame clones only, minus some. In the table there are roughly 260,000 clones, around 20% of which are singletons. J was trimmed by 2 bases and V by 1 base; bases with no gene match: 7. The CDR3 is 17 amino acids. Germline lookup yields CDR1 SGHTA and CDR2 FQGNSA. A word on this clone: The antigen remains unidentified.

Study-wide points: For Type 1 diabetes patients, all four CD4+ subsets carried TCRB CDR3s that were moderately but significantly shorter.

This rearrangement joins TRBV7-2 to TRBJ2-3, with 9 bases that match TRBD2. This TCR was sampled from a woman aged 40 to 49 with type 1 diabetes. Sequenced: naive CD4+ T cells from blood. The CDR3 reads CASSLVLAGPITDTQYF. For the CDR3, the DNA is TGTGCCAGCAGCTTAGTACTAGCGGGTCCTATCACAGATACGCAGTATTTT.